This TCR beta chain stems from a study of identifying expanded T cells in peripheral blood. TCRdb's copy holds only in-frame clones and misses some; the assay was immunoSEQ multiplex PCR. The sample includes about 91,000 clones, about nine tenths of them seen just once. Trimming removed 0 bases from V and 5 bases from J, with 15 bases in between. Per the germline V gene, CDR1 is SGHRS and CDR2 is YFSETQ. CDR3 length equals 15 residues. With respect to this clone: Its specificity is unknown.

No infections or other immune events were documented during collection. Study-level points and caveats: Technical replicates showed around 1.2 changed clones; two weeks roughly 15; four weeks 19. Roughly 2-week clone count variance significantly increased as total template count grew.

Sequenced: blood. The V gene is TRBV5-1, the J gene TRBJ2-7; weak D call: TRBD1 (6 bases). The receptor's source is a person between 18 and 75 years old in good health. This CDR3 is CASSLVQGDKDEQYF. CDR3 bases: TGCGCCAGCAGCTTGGTACAGGGAGACAAGGACGAGCAGTACTTC.